These 2 T cell receptor beta chains were sequenced from one sample in a study of shared clonotypes between healthy human individuals. Sequencing was performed with immunoSEQ multiplex PCR; in TCRdb, only in-frame clones are kept and a portion is missing. The data show 2 million to 2.5 million clones, roughly 93% seen once. Sequencing used naive CD4+ T cells from PBMCs. This sample's subset: CD45RA+ positively selected. The source is a man younger than 35 in good health. Some clones in this sample may be carry-over from other donors' samples.

The chain uses TRBV27 and TRBJ1-2, with a tentative D call TRBD1 (5 bases). Trimming left V 3 bases short and J 4 bases short, with 12 bases between. Per the germline V gene, CDR1 is MNHEY and CDR2 is SMNVEV (reference sequence). This CDR3 has 14 residues. The CDR3: CASSFSRVGYGYTF. CDR3 sequence (DNA): TGTGCCAGCAGTTTCAGCAGGGTCGGCTATGGCTACACCTTC.

The chain couples TRBV4-3 to TRBJ1-1; no clear D. There are 13 residues in the CDR3. Germline V gives CDR1 LGHNA, CDR2 YSLEER. Trimming pared 0 bases from V and 12 bases from J, leaving 14 bases between. CDR3 region: CASSQDRPGVPFF. Here the CDR3 DNA reads TGCGCCAGCAGCCAAGATCGGCCCGGGGTTCCTTTCTTT.